The 8 T cell receptor beta chains in this list originate from one sample, sequenced in a study of regulatory T cells in long-lasting Graves disease. Time point: persistent/refractory GD, antithyroid drugs over 5 years with positive TRAb. The TCR library was made from RNA extracted from PBMCs. HTBI primers from iRepertoire and Arm-PCR of CDR3 regions yielded the TCR beta libraries. TCRdb used MiXCR to reprocess the multiplex PCR reads, holding one entry per CDR3 protein. The sample shows 400,000 to 500,000 distinct CDR3 sequences, under 25% of them seen only once. The material was peripheral blood mononuclear cells (PBMCs), obtained when the disease was refractory, from a patient treated with antithyroid drugs. The receptors were sampled from a female donor with Graves disease.

This clonotype appeared once. The chain employs TRBV7-9 and TRBJ2-7; 9 bases fit TRBD2. Per the germline V gene, CDR1 is SEHNR and CDR2 is FQNEAQ (reference sequence). V lost 8 bases, J lost 5 bases, and 10 bases stayed unmatched. There are 14 residues in the CDR3. The CDR3, as DNA: TGTGCCAGCTTTACCGGGACTAGCAACAACGAGCAGTACTTC. Translation: CASFTGTSNNEQYF.

The rearrangement links TRBV28 to TRBJ2-1, with 9 nucleotides matching TRBD2. In germline, CDR1 is MDHEN, CDR2 SYDVKM. The V and J ends lost 6 bases and 4 bases, in that order; junction bases with no gene match: 13. This CDR3 is built from 17 residues. DNA for the CDR3: TGTGCCAGCAGGCAGCCGAGTAGCGGGAGTAGGTACAATGAGCAGTTCTTC. Its protein product is CASRQPSSGSRYNEQFF.

This rearrangement joins TRBV6-2 or TRBV6-3 to TRBJ2-7; 7 nucleotides agree with TRBD1. Trimming at V came to 8 bases and at J to 1 base, leaving 20 bases not matched to a gene. Germline V gene sequence: CDR1 MNHEY, CDR2 SVGEGT. The CDR3 is made up of 18 amino acids. The CDR3 DNA reads as TGTGCCAGCTCACCACCGACTCTGGGACAGAAGGTATCCTACGAGCAGTACTTC. Translating gives CASSPPTLGQKVSYEQYF.

This clonotype appeared once. A much larger clonotype is one base distant, so this may be a read error. The chain links TRBV20-1 to TRBJ2-5; 7 nucleotides agree with TRBD2. The CDR3 sequence is 16 residues long. CDR1 DFQATT and CDR2 SNEGSKA come from the germline V gene (reference sequence). Trimming cost V 8 bases and J 0 bases; bases outside gene matches: 15. CDR3 in DNA: TGCAGTACCCCTAGACTAGCTTCGGGGGACCAAGAGACCCAGTACTTC. It codes for CSTPRLASGDQETQYF.

V usage is TRBV5-1 and J usage is TRBJ2-2; maybe TRBD1 (5 bases). V dropped 1 base and J dropped 0 bases, with 10 bases sitting between them. Germline values: CDR1 SGHRS, CDR2 YFSETQ. The CDR3 is 16 amino acids. In DNA, the CDR3 is TGCGCCAGCAGCTTGACAGGCTACGCGAACACCGGGGAGCTGTTTTTT. As protein: CASSLTGYANTGELFF.

In this sample, this clonotype turned up many times. V usage is TRBV28 and J usage is TRBJ1-5; D is possibly TRBD1 (6 bases). The V and J ends lost 8 bases and 0 bases respectively, with 17 bases between them. CDR1 is MDHEN and CDR2 is SYDVKM in the germline V gene. The length of the CDR3 is 16 residues. As DNA, the CDR3 is TGTGCCAGCCTAGCCCAGACAGGTTATAGCAATCAGCCCCAGCATTTT. Its translation is CASLAQTGYSNQPQHF.

The rearrangement joins TRBV25-1 to TRBJ2-1; the D gene is possibly TRBD1 (5 bases). The CDR3 sequence is 14 residues long. Per the germline V gene, CDR1 is MGHDK and CDR2 is SYGVNS. Trimming left V 6 bases short and J 0 bases short, with 9 bases between. The CDR3 reads CASRDTTSYNEQFF. In DNA form, the CDR3 reads TGTGCCAGCAGGGACACCACCTCCTACAATGAGCAGTTCTTC. Full variable domain (remainder filled in from reference TRBV25-1 and TRBJ2-1): EADIYQTPRYLVIGTGKKITLECSQTMGHDKMYWYQQDPGMELHLIHYSYGVNSTEKGDLSSESTVSRIRTEHFPLTLESARPSHTSQYLCASRDTTSYNEQFFGPGTRLTVL.

About this clonotype itself: The CDR3 does not close with the conserved phenylalanine or tryptophan, likely indicating a read error. The chain uses TRBV19 and TRBJ1-1; 7 nucleotides agree with TRBD1. This CDR3 region has 13 residues. The V segment lost 5 bases and the J segment 3 bases; nucleotides outside the gene matches: 3. In germline, CDR1 is LNHDA, CDR2 SQIVND (reference sequence). CDR3 loop: CASSLDRDTEAFS. As DNA, the CDR3 is TGTGCCAGTAGTCTCGACAGGGACACTGAAGCTTTCTCT.